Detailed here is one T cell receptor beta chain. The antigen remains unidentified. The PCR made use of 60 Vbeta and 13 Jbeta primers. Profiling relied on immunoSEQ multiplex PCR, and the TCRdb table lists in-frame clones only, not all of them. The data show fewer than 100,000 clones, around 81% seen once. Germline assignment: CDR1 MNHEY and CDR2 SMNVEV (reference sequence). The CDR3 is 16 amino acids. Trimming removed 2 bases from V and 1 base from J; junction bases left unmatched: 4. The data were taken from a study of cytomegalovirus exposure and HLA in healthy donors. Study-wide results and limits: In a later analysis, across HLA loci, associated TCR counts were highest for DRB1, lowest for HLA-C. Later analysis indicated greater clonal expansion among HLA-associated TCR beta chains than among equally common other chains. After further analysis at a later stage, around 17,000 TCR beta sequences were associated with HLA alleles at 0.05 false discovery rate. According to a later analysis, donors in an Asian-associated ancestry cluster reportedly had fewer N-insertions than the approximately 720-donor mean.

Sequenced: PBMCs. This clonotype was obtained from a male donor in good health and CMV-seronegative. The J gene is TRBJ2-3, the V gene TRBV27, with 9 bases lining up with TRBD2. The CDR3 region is CASSLGVAGGTDTQYF. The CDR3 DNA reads TGTGCCAGCAGTTTAGGGGTAGCGGGGGGCACAGATACGCAGTATTTT.